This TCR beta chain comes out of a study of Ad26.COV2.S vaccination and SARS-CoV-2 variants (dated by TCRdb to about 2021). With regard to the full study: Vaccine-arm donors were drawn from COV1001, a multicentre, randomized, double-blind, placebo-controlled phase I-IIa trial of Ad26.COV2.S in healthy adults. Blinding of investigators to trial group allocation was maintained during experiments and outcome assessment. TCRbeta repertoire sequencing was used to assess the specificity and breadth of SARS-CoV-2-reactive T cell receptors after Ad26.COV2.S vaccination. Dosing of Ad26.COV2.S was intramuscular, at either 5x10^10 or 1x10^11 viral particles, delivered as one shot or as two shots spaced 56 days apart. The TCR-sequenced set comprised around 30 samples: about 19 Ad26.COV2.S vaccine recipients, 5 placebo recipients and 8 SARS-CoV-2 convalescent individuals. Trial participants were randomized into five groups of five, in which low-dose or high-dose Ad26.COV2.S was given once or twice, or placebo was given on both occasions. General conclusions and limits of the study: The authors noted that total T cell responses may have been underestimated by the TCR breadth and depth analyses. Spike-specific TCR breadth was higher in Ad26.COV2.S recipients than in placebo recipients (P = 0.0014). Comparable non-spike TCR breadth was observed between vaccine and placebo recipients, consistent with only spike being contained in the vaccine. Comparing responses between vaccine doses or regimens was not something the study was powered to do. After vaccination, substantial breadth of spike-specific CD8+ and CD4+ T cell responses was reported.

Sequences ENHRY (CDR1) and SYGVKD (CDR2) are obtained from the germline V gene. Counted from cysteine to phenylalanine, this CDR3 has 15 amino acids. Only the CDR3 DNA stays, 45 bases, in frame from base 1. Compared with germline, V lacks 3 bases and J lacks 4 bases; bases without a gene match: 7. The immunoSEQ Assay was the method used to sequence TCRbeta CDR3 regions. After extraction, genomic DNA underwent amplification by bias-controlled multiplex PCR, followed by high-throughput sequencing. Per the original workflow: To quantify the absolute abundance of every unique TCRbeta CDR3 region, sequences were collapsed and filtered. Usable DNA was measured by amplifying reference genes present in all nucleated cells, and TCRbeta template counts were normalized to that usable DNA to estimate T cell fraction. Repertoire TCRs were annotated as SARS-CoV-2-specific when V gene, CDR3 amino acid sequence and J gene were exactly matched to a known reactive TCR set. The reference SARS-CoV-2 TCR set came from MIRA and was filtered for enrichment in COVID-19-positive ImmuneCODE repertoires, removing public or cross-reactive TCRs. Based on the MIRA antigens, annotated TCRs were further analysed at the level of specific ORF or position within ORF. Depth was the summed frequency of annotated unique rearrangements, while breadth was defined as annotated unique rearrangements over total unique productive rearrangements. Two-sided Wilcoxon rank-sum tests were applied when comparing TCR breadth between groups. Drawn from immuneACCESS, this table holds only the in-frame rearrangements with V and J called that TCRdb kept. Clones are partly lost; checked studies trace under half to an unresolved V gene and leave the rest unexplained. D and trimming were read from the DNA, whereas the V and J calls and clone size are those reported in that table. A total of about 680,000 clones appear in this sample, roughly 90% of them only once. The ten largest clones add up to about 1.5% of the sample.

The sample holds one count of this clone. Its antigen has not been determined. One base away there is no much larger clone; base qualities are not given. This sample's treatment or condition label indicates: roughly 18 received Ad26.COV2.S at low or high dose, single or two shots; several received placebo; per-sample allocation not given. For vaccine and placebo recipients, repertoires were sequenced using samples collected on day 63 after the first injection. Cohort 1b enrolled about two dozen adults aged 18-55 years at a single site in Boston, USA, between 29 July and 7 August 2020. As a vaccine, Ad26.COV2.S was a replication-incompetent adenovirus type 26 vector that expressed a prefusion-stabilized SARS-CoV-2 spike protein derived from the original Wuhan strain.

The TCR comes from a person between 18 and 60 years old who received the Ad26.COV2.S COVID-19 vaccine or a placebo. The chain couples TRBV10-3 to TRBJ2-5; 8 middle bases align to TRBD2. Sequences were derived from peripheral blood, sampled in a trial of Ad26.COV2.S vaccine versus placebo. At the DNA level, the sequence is TGTGCCATCAGTGAACCTTATACTAGCGGAGAGACCCAGTACTTC. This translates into CAISEPYTSGETQYF.